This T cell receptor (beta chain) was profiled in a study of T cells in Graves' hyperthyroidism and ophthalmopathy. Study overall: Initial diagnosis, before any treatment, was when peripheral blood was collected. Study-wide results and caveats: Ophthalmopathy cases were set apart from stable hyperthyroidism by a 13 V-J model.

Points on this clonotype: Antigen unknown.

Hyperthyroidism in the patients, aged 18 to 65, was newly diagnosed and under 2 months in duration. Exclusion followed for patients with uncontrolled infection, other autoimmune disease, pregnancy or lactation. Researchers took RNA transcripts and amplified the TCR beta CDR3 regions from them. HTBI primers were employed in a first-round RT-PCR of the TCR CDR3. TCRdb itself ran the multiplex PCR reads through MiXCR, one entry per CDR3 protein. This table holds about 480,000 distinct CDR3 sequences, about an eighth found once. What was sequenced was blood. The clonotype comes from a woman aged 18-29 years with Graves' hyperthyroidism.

The CDR3 spells CASSTGLAGGFDYNEQFF. DNA of the CDR3: TGTGCCAGCAGTACGGGACTAGCGGGAGGCTTCGATTACAATGAGCAGTTCTTC. This chain links TRBV12-3 or TRBV12-4 with TRBJ2-1; 15 nucleotides align to TRBD2. Trimming at V came to 5 bases and at J to 4 bases, leaving 9 bases not matched to a gene. The CDR3 covers 18 residues.